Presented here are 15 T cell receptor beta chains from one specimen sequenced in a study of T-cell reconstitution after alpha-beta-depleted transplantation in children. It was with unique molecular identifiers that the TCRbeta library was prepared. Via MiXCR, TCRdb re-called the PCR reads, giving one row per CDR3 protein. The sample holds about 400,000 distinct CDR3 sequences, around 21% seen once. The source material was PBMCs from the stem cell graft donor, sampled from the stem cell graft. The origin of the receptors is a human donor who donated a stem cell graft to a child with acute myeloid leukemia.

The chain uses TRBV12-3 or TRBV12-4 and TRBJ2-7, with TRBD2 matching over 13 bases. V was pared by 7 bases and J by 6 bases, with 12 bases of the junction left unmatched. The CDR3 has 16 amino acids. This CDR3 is CASTDRGTSGIREQYF. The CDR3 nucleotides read TGTGCCAGCACCGACCGAGGGACTAGCGGGATTCGCGAGCAGTACTTC.

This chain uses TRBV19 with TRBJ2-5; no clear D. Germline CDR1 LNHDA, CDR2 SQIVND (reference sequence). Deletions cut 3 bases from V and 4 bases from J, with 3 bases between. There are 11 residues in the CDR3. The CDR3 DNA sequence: TGTGCCAGTAGTATCCTAGAGACCCAGTACTTC. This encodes CASSILETQYF. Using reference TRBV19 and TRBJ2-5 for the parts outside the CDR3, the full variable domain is DGGITQSPKYLFRKEGQNVTLSCEQNLNHDAMYWYRQDPGQGLRLIYYSQIVNDFQKGDIAEGYSVSREKKESFPLTVTSAQKNPTAFYLCASSILETQYFGPGTRLLVL.

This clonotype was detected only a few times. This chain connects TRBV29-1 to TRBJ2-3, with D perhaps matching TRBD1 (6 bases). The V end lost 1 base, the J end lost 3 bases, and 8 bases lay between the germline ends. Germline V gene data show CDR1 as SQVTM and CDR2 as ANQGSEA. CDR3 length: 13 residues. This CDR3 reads CSVEVQGTDTQYF. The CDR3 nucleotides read TGCAGCGTTGAAGTACAGGGAACAGATACGCAGTATTTT.

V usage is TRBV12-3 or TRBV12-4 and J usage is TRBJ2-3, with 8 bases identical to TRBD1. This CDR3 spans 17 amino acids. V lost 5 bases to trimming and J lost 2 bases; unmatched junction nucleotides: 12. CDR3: CASSRRLGTGDTDTQYF. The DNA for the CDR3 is TGTGCCAGCAGTCGACGGCTGGGGACAGGCGACACAGATACGCAGTATTTT.

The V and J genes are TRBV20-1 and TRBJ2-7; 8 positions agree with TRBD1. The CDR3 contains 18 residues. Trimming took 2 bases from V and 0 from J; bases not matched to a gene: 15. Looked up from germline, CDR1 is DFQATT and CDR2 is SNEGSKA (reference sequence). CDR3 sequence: CSARPPGQVFSYSYEQYF. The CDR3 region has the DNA TGCAGTGCTAGACCGCCGGGACAGGTTTTCTCATACTCCTACGAGCAGTACTTC.

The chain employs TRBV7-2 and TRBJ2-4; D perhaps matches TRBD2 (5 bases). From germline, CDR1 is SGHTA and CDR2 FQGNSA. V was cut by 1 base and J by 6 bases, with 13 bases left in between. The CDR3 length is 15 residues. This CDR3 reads CASSLERARGNIQYF. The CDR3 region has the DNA TGTGCCAGCAGCTTAGAGAGGGCCCGTGGAAACATTCAGTACTTC.

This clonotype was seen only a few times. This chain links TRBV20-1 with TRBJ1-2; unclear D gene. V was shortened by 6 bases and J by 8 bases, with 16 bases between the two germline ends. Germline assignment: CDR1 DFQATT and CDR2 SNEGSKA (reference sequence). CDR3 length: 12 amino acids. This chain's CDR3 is CSARRETSGYTF. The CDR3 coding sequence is TGCAGTGCCAGAAGGGAGACGAGCGGCTACACCTTC.

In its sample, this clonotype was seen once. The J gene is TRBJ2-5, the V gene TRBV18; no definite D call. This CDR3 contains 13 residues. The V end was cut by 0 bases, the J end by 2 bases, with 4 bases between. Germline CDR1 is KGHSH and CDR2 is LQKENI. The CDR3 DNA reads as TGTGCCAGCTCACCACCCTTTCAAGAGACCCAGTACTTC. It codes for CASSPPFQETQYF. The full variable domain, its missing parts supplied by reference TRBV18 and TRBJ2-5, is NAGVMQNPRHLVRRRGQEARLRCSPMKGHSHVYWYRQLPEEGLKFMVYLQKENIIDESGMPKERFSAEFPKEGPSILRIQQVVRGDSAAYFCASSPPFQETQYFGPGTRLLVL.

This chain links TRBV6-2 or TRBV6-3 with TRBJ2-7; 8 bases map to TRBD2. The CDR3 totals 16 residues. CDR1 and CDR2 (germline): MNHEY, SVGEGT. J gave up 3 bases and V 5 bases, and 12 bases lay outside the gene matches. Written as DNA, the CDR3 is TGTGCCAGCAGTCGTCTTAGCGGGATGTACGACTACGAGCAGTACTTC. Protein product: CASSRLSGMYDYEQYF.

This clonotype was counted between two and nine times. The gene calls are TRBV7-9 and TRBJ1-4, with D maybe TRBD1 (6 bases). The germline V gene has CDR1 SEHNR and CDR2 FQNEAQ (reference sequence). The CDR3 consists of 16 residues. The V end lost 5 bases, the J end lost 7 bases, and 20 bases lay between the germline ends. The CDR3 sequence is CASSATGAGAVEKLFF. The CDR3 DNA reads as TGTGCCAGCAGCGCGACGGGGGCGGGGGCGGTTGAAAAACTGTTTTTT. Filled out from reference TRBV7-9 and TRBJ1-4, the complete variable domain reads DTGVSQNPRHKITKRGQNVTFRCDPISEHNRLYWYRQTLGQGPEFLTYFQNEAQLEKSRLLSDRFSAERPKGSFSTLEIQRTEQGDSAMYLCASSATGAGAVEKLFFGSGTQLSVL.

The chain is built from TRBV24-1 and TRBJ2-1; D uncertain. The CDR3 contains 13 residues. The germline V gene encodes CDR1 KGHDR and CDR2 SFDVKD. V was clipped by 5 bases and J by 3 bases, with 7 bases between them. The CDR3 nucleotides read TGTGCCACCAGTGGTCTGGGCTACAATGAGCAGTTCTTC. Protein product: CATSGLGYNEQFF.

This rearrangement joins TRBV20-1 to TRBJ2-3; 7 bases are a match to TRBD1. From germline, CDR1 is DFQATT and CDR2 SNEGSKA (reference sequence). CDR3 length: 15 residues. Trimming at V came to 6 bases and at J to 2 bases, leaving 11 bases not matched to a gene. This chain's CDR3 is CSANPQGSTTDTQYF. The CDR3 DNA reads TGCAGTGCCAATCCACAGGGGTCTACCACAGATACGCAGTATTTT.

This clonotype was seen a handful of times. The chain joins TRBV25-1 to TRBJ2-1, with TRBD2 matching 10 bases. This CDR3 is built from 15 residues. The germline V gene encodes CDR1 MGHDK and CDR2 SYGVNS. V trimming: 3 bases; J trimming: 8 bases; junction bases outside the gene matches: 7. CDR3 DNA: TGTGCCAGCAGTGAGTTGGCTAGCGGGAGTTATGAGCAGTTCTTC. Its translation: CASSELASGSYEQFF.

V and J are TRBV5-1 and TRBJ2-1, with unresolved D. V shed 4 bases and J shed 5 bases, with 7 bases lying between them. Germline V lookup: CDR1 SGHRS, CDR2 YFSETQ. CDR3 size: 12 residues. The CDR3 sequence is CASSLVHNEQFF. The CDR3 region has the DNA TGCGCCAGCAGCCTTGTTCACAATGAGCAGTTCTTC.

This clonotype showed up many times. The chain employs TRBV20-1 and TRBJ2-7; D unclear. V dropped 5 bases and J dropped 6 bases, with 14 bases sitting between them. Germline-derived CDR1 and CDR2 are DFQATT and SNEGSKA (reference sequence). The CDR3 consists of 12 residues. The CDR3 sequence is CSAARVDLEQYF. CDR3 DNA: TGCAGTGCTGCCCGGGTTGATCTCGAGCAGTACTTC.